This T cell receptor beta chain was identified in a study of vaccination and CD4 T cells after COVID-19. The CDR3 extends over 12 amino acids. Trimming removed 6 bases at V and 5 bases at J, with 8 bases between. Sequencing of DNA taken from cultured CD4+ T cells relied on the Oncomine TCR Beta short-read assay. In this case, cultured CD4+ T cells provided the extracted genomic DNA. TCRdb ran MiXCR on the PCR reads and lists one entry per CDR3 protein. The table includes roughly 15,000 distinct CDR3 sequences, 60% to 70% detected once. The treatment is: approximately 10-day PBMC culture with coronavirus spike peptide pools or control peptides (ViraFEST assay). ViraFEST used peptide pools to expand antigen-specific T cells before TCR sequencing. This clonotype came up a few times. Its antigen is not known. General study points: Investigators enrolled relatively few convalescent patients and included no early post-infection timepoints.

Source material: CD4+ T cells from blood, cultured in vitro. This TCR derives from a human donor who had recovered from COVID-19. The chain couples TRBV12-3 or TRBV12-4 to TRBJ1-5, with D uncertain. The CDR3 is CASSPSDQPQHF. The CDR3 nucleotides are TGTGCCAGCAGCCCCAGCGATCAGCCCCAGCATTTT.